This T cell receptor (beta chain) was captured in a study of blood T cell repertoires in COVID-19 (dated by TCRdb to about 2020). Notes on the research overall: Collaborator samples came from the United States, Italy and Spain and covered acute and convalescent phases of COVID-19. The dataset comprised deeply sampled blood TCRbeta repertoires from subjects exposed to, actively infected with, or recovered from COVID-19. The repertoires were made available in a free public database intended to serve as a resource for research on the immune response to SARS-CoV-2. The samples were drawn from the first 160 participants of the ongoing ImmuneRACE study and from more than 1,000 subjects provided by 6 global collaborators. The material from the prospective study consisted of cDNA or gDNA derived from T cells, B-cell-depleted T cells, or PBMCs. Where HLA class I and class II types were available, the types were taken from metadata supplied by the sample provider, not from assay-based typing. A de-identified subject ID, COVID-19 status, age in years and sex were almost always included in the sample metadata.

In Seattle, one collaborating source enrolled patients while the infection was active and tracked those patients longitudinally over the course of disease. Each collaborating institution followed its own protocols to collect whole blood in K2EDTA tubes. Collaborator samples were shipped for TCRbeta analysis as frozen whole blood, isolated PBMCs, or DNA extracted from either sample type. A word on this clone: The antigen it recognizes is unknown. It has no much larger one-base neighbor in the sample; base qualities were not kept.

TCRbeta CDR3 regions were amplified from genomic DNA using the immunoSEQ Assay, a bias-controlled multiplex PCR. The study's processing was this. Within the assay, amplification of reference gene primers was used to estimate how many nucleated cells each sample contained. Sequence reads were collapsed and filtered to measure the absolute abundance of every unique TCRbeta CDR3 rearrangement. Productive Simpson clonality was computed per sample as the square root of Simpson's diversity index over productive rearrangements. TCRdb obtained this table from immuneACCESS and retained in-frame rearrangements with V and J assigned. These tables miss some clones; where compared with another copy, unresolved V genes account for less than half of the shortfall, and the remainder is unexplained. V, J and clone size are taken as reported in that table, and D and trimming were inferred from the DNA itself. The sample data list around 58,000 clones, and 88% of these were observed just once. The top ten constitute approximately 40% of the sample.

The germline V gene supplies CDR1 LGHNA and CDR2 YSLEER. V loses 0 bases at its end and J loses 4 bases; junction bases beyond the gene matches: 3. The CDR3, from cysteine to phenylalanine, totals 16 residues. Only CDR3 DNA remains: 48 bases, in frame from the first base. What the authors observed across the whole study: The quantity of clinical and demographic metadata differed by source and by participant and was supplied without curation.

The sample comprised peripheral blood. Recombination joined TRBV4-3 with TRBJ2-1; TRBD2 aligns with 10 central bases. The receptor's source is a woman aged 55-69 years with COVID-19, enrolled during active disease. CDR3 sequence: CASSQELAGRYNEQFF. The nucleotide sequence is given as TGCGCCAGCAGCCAAGAACTAGCGGGAAGATACAATGAGCAGTTCTTC.